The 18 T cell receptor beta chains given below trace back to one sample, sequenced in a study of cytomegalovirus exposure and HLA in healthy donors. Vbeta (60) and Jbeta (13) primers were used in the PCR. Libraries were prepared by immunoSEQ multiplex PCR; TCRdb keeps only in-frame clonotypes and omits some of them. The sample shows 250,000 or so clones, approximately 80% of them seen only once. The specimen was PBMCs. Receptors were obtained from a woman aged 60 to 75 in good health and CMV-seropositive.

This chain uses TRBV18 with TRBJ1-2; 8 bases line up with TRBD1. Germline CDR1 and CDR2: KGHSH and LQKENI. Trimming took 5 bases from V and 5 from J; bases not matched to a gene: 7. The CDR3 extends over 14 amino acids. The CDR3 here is CASSSQGAGYGYTF. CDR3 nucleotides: TGTGCCAGCTCATCCCAGGGGGCAGGGTATGGCTACACCTTC.

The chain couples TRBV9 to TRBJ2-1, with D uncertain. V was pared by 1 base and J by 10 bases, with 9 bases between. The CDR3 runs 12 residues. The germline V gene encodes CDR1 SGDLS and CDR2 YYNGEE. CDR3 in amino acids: CASSVSLKEQFF. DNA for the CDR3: TGTGCCAGCAGCGTAAGTCTAAAAGAGCAGTTCTTC.

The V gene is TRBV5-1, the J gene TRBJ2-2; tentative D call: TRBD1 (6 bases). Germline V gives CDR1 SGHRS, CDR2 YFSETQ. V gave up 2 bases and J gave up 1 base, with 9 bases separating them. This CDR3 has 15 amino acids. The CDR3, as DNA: TGCGCCAGCAGCTTTAACAGGGTGAACACCGGGGAGCTGTTTTTT. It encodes CASSFNRVNTGELFF. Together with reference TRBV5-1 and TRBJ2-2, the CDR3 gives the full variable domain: KAGVTQTPRYLIKTRGQQVTLSCSPISGHRSVSWYQQTPGQGLQFLFEYFSETQRNKGNFPGRFSGRQFSNSRSEMNVSTLELGDSALYLCASSFNRVNTGELFFGEGSRLTVL.

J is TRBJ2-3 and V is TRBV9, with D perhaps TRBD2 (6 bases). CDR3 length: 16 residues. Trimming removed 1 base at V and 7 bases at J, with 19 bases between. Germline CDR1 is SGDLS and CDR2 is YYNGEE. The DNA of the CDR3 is TGTGCCAGCAGCGTATTACCGGGACTCACTCCGAATACGCAGTATTTT. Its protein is CASSVLPGLTPNTQYF.

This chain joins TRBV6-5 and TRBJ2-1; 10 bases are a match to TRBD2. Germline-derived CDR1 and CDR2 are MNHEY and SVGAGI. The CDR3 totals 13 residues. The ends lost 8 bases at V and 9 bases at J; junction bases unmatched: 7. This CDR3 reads CASLASGRAEQFF. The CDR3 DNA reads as TGTGCCAGCTTGGCTAGCGGGAGAGCTGAGCAGTTCTTC.

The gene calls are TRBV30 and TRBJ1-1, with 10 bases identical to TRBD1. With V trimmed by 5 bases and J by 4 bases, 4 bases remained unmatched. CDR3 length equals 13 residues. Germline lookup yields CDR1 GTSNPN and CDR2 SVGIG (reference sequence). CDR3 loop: CAWGQGVGTEAFF. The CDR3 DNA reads TGTGCCTGGGGACAGGGGGTTGGCACTGAAGCTTTCTTT.

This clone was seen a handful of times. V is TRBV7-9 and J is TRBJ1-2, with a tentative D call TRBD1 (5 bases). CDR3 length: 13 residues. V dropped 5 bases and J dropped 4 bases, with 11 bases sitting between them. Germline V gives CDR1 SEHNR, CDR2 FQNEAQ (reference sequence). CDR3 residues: CASSNGHPYGYTF. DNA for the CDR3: TGTGCCAGCAGCAACGGACACCCCTATGGCTACACCTTC.

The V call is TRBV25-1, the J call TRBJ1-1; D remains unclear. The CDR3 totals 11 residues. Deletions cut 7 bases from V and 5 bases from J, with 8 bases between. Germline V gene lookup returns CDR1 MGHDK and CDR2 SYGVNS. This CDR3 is CASIGETEAFF. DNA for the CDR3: TGTGCCAGCATCGGGGAGACTGAAGCTTTCTTT.

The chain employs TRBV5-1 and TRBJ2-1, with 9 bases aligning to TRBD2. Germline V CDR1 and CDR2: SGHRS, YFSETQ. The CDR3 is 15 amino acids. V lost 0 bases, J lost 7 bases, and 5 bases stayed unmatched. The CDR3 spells CASSLELAGRNEQFF. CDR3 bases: TGCGCCAGCAGCTTGGAGCTAGCGGGACGGAATGAGCAGTTCTTC. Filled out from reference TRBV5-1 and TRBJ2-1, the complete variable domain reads KAGVTQTPRYLIKTRGQQVTLSCSPISGHRSVSWYQQTPGQGLQFLFEYFSETQRNKGNFPGRFSGRQFSNSRSEMNVSTLELGDSALYLCASSLELAGRNEQFFGPGTRLTVL.

The CDR3, as DNA: TGTGCCACCTCCCCGAGAGGTGGTTGGCAGCCCCAGCATTTT. Protein sequence: CATSPRGGWQPQHF. The chain links TRBV19 to TRBJ1-5, with D uncertain. Trimming pared 10 bases from V and 7 bases from J, leaving 20 bases between. This CDR3 contains 14 residues. The germline gives CDR1 LNHDA, CDR2 SQIVND (reference sequence).

The DNA for the CDR3 is TGTGCCAGCAGCCAAGCCCGGACAGGGGCAGAGACCCAGTACTTC. Its protein product is CASSQARTGAETQYF. This sequence joins TRBV14 and TRBJ2-5, with 9 bases identical to TRBD1. Germline values: CDR1 SGHDN, CDR2 FVKESK. This CDR3 has 15 residues. The ends lost 1 base at V and 4 bases at J; junction bases unmatched: 4.

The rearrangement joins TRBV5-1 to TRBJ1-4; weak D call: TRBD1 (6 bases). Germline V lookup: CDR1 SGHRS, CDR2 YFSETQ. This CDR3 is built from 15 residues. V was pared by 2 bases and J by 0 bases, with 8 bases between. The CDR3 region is CASSLGQTTNEKLFF. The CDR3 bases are TGCGCCAGCAGCTTAGGACAGACAACTAATGAAAAACTGTTTTTT.

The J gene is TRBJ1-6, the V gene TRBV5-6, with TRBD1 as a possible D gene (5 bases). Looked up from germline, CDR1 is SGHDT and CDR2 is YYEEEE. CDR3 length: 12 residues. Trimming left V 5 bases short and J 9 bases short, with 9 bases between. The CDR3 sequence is CASSPGGSPLHF. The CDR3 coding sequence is TGTGCCAGCAGTCCCGGGGGTTCACCCCTCCACTTT.

CDR3 in amino acids: CASSPGGTSSYNEQFF. CDR3 DNA sequence: TGTGCCAGCAGCCCCGGGGGAACGAGCTCCTACAATGAGCAGTTCTTC. The V and J genes are TRBV7-8 and TRBJ2-1, with a possible D match to TRBD2 (6 bases). The germline V and J ends were trimmed by 5 bases and 0 bases, with 14 bases remaining between them. The germline gives CDR1 SGHVS, CDR2 FQNEAQ. The CDR3 contains 16 residues.

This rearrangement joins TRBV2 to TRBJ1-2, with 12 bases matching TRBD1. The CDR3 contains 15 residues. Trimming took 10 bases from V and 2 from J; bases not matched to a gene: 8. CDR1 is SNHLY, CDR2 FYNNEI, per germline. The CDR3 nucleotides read TGTGCCATCATCGCCGGGACAGGGGGCAACTATGGCTACACCTTC. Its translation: CAIIAGTGGNYGYTF.

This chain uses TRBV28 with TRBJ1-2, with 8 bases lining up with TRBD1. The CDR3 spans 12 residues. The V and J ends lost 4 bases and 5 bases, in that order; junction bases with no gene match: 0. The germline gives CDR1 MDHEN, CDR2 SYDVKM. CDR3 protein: CASSWTGYGYTF. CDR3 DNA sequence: TGTGCCAGCAGTTGGACAGGGTATGGCTACACCTTC.

CDR3 in DNA: TGCGCCAGCAGCCTCGGACTAGCGGGGGTGGGAGATACGCAGTATTTT. It encodes CASSLGLAGVGDTQYF. V and J are TRBV10-2 and TRBJ2-3; TRBD2 matches 13 bases. CDR1 WSHSY and CDR2 SAAADI come from the germline V gene. Trimming cost V 6 bases and J 5 bases; bases outside gene matches: 8. The CDR3 totals 16 residues.

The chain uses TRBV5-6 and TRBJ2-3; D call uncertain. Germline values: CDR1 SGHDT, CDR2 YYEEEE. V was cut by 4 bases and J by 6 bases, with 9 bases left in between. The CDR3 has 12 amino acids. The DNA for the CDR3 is TGTGCCAGCAGCCTACTCCGGGATACGCAGTATTTT. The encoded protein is CASSLLRDTQYF.